The text below deals with one TCR beta chain. The record originates from a study of blood T cells in healthy people across ages. With a J-beta primer mix and a sample-barcoded 5' primer, a second PCR ran 7 to 11 cycles. TCRdb redid the calling of the 5' RACE reads with MiXCR, one entry per CDR3 protein. Found here are 800,000 or so distinct CDR3 sequences, about 25% of them singletons; the top ten hold approximately 4%. Germline CDR1 is LGHNA and CDR2 is YSLEER. Trimming took off 3 bases at V and 7 bases at J, with 15 bases between the two ends. The length of the CDR3 is 15 residues. These data also formed part of another study, on T cells of mothers and their children.

This sequence originates from a boy between 10 and 17 years old in good health. Source material: blood. The V call is TRBV4-3, the J call TRBJ1-4, with TRBD1 as a possible D gene (6 bases). CDR3 region: CASSHEGGYAEKLFF. Written as DNA, the CDR3 is TGCGCCAGCAGCCATGAGGGGGGTTATGCTGAAAAACTGTTTTTT.